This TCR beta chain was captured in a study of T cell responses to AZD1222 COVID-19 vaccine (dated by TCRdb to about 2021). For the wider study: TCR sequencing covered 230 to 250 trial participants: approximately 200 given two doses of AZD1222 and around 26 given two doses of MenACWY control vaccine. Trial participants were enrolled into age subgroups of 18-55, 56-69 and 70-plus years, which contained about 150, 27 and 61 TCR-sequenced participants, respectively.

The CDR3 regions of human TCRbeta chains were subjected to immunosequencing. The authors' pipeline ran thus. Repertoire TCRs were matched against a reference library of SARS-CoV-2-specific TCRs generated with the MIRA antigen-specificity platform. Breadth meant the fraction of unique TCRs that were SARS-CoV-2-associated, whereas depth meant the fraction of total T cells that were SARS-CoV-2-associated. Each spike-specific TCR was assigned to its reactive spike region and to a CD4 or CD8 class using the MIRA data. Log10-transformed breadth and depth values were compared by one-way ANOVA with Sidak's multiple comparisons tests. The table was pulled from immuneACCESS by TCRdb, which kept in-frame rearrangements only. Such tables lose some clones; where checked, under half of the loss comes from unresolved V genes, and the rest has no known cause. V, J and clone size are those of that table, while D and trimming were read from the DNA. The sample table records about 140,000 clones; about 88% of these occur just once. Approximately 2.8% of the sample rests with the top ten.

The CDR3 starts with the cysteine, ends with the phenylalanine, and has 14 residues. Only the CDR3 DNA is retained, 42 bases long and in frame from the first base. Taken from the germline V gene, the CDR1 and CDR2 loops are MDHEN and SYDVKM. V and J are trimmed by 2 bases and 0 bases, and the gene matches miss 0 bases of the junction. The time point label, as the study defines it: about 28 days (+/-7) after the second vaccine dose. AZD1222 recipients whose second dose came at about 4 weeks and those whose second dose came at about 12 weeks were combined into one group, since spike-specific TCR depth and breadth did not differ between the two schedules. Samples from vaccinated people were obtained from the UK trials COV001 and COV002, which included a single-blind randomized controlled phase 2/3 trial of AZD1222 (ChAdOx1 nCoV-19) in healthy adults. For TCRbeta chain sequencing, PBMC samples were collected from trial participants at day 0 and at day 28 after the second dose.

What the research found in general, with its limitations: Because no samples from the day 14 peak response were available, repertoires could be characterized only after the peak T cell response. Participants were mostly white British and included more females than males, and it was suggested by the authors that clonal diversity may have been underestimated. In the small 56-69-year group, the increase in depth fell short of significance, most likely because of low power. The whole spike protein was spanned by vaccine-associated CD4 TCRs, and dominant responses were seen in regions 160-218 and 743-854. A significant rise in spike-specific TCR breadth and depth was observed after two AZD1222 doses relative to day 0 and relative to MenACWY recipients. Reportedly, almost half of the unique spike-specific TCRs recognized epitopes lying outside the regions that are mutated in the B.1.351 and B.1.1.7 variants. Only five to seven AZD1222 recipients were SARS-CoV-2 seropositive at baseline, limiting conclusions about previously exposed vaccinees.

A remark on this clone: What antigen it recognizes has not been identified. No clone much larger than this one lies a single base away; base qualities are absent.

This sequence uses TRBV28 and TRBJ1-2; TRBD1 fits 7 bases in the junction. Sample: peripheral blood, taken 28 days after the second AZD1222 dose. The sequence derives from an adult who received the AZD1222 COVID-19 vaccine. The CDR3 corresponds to CASSLTGANYGYTF. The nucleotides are TGTGCCAGCAGTTTAACAGGGGCTAACTATGGCTACACCTTC.